Reported below is one TCR beta chain. This entry comes from a study of blood T cell repertoires in COVID-19. Overall study: Specimens from acute and convalescent COVID-19 originated in the United States, Italy and Spain. The cDNA or gDNA used as material had been derived from T cells, B-cell-depleted T cells, or PBMCs.

Authors' data handling: Reference gene primer amplification gave nucleated cell count estimates. TCRdb keeps only in-frame clones here, not all; method: immunoSEQ multiplex PCR. That table supplies the V and J calls and clone size; D and trimming were determined from the DNA. Of more than 100,000 clones listed, about 90% were seen once; the top ten hold 25% to 30%. CDR1 is SGDLS and CDR2 is YYNGEE in the germline V gene. V trimming: 3 bases; J trimming: 7 bases; junction bases outside the gene matches: 5. This CDR3 is built from 15 residues. Sequences were obtained from peripheral blood. This chain joins TRBV9 and TRBJ1-4; 11 nucleotides line up with TRBD1. This receptor was obtained from an older woman with acute or convalescent COVID-19. The CDR3 DNA sequence: TGTGCCAGCAGCGGCGCCGGGACAGGGGGTGAAAAACTGTTTTTT. It specifies CASSGAGTGGEKLFF.